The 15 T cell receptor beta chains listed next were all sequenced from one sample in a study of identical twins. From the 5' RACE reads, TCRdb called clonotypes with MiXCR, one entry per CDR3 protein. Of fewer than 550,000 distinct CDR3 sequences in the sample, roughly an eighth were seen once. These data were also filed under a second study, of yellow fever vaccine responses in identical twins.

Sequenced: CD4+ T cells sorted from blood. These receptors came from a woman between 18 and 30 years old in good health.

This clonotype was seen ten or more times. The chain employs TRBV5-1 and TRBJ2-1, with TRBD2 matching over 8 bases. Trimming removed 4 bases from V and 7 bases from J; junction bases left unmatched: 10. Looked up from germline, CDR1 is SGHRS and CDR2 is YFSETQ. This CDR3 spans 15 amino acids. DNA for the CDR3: TGCGCCAGCAGCAAAAGAGCGGGAGTGGCGAATGAGCAGTTCTTC. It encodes CASSKRAGVANEQFF.

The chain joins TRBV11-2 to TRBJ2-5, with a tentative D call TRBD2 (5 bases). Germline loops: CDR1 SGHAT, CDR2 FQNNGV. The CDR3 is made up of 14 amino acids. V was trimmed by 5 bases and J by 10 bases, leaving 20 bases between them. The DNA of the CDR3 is TGTGCCAGCAGCCGCGGTGCGGGCACCTATGACCAGTACTTC. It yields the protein CASSRGAGTYDQYF.

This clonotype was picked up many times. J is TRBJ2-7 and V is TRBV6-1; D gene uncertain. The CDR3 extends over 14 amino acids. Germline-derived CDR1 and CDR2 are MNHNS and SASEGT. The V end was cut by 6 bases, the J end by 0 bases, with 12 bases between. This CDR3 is CASSRTASSYEQYF. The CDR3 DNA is TGTGCCAGCAGCCGAACGGCAAGCTCCTACGAGCAGTACTTC.

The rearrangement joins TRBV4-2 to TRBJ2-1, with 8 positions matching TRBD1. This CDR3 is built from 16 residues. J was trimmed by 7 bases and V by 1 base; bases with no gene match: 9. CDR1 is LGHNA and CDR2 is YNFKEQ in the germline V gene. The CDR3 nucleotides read TGTGCCAGCAGCCAAGTCGACAGGGGTGTCGGGAATGAGCAGTTCTTC. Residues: CASSQVDRGVGNEQFF.

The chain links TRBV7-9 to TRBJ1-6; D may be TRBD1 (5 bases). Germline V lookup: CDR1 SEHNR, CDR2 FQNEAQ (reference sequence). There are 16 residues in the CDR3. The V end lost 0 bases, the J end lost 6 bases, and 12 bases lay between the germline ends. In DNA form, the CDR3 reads TGTGCCAGCAGCTTAGCAGGGGCAGGGCCTAATTCACCCCTCCACTTT. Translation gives CASSLAGAGPNSPLHF.

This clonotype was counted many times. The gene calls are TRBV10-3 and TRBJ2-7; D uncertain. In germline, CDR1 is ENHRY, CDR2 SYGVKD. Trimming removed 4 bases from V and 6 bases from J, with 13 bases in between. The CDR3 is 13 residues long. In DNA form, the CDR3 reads TGTGCCATCAGTGTCACCCTCAACCGCGAGCAGTACTTC. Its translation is CAISVTLNREQYF.

The CDR3 here is CASSLSSPYEQYF. DNA for the CDR3: TGTGCCAGCAGTTTATCGTCCCCGTACGAGCAGTACTTC. The genes are TRBV28 and TRBJ2-7, with D uncertain. This CDR3 contains 13 residues. Trimming pared 1 base from V and 4 bases from J, leaving 8 bases between. CDR1 is MDHEN and CDR2 is SYDVKM in the germline V gene.

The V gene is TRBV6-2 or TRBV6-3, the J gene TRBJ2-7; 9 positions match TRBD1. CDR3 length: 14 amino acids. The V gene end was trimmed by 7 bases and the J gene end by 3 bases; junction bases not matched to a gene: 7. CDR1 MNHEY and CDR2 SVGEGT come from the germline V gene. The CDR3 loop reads CASKDRDRVYEQYF. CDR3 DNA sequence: TGTGCCAGCAAGGACCGGGACAGGGTCTACGAGCAGTACTTC.

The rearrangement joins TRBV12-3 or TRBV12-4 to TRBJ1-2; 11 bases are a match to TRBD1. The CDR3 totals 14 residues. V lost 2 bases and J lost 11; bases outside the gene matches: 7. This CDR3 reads CASSLTGTGGRYTF. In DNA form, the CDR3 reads TGTGCCAGCAGTTTAACCGGGACAGGGGGACGGTACACCTTC.

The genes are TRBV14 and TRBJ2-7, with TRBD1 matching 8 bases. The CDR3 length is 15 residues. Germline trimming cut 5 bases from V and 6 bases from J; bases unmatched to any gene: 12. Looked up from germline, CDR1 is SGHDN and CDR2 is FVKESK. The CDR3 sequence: CASSDQGTGISEQYF. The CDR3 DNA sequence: TGTGCCAGCAGCGACCAAGGGACAGGTATAAGCGAGCAGTACTTC.

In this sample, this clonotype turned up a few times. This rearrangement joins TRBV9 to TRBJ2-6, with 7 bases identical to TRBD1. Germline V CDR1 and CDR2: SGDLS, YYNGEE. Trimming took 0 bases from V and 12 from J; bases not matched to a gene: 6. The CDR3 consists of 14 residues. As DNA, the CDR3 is TGTGCCAGCAGCGTAGGGGACAGCCCCCCCGTCCTGACTTTC. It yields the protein CASSVGDSPPVLTF.

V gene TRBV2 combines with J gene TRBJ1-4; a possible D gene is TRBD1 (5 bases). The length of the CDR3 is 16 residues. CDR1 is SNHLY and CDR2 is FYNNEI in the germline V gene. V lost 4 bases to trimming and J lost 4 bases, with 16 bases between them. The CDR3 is CASSGLPGLHNEKLFF. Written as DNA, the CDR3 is TGTGCCAGCAGTGGGTTGCCGGGACTCCATAATGAAAAACTGTTTTTT.

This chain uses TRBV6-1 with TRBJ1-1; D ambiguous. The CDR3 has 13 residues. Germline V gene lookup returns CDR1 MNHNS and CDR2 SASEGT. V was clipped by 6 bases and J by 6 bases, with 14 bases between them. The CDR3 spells CASSQWARAEAFF. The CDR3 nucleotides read TGTGCCAGCAGCCAATGGGCGAGGGCTGAAGCTTTCTTT.

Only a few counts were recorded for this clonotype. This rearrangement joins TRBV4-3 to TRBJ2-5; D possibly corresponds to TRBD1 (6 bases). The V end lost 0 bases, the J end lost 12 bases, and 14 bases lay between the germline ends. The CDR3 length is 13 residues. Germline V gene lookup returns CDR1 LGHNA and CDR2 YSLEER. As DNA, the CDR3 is TGCGCCAGCAGCCAAGAAGCCAGGGGATATAAGTACTTC. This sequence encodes CASSQEARGYKYF.

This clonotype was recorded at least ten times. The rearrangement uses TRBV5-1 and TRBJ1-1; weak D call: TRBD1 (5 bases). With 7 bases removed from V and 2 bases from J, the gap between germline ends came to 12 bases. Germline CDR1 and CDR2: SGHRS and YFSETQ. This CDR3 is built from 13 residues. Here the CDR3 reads CASRSQGNTEAFF. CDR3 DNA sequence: TGCGCCAGCCGCAGTCAGGGAAACACTGAAGCTTTCTTT.